This TCR beta chain originates from a study of blood T cell repertoires in COVID-19. The V end lost 8 bases, the J end lost 0 bases, and 15 bases lay between the germline ends. CDR3 size: 15 residues. Looked up from germline, CDR1 is MDHEN and CDR2 is SYDVKM. Original analysis: Nucleated cell counts were estimated from reference gene primer amplification. Libraries were prepared by immunoSEQ multiplex PCR; TCRdb keeps only in-frame clonotypes and omits some of them. The DNA gave D and trimming, while V, J and clone size come from that table. Of about 94,000 clones in the sample, 87% are singletons; the top ten hold around 7%.

The material sequenced was peripheral blood. The rearrangement joins TRBV28 to TRBJ2-3; perhaps TRBD2 as D (5 bases). The receptor was isolated from a human donor with acute or convalescent COVID-19. The donor label of this sample is uncertain. The CDR3 loop is CASSLVGASTDTQYF. The DNA of the CDR3 is TGTGCCAGCTCCTTGGTGGGAGCTAGCACAGATACGCAGTATTTT.